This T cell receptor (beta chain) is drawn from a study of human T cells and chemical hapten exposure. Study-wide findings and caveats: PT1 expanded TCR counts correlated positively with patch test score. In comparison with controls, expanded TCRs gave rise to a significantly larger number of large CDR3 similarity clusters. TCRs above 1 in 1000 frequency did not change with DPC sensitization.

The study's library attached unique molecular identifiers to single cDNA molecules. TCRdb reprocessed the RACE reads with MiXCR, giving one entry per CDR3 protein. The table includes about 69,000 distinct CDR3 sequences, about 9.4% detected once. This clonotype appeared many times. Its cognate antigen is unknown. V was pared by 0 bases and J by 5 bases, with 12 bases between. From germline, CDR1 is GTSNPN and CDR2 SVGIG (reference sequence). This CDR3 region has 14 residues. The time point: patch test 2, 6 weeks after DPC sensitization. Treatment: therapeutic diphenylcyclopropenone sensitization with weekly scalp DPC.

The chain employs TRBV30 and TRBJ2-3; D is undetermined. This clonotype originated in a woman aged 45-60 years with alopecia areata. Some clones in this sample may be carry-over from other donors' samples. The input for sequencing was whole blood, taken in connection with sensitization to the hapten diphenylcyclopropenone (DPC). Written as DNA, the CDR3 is TGTGCCTGGAGTGTCCCCACCCTCAGAGATACGCAGTATTTT. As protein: CAWSVPTLRDTQYF.